Listed below are T cell receptor beta chains from one sample, sequenced in a study of T cell repertoires in cytomegalovirus infection. TCRdb re-called the reads with MiXCR, one entry per CDR3 protein. The table lists about 740,000 distinct CDR3 sequences, 35% of them singletons. The sample comprised PBMCs. All receptors derive from a human donor in good health (CMV status not recorded). Some clones in this sample may be carry-over from other donors' samples. The CDR3 runs from the conserved cysteine through the conserved F or W. D genes are given only for firm matches. Size is omitted from some rows. Given values are once, few, many or a class for expanded clones.

V: TRBV11-2
J: TRBJ2-5
size: -
D: TRBD2
CDR3: CASSIGLAGAQETQYF
DNA: TGTGCCAGCAGCATCGGACTAGCGGGGGCTCAAGAGACCCAGTACTTC

V: TRBV7-4
J: TRBJ1-4
size: -
D: -
CDR3: CASSTAGGKRNENLFF
DNA: TGTGCCAGCAGCACCGCTGGGGGAAAGAGGAATGAAAACCTGTTTTTT

V: TRBV4-1
J: TRBJ2-7
size: few
D: TRBD2
CDR3: CASSQVPTSGGGLQYF
DNA: TGCGCCAGCAGCCAAGTCCCGACTAGCGGGGGAGGCCTTCAGTACTTC

V: TRBV10-3
J: TRBJ2-2
size: few
D: TRBD1
CDR3: CAISASGTEGTGELFF
DNA: TGTGCCATCAGTGCCTCCGGGACAGAGGGGACCGGGGAGCTGTTTTTT

V: TRBV7-9
J: TRBJ2-1
size: -
D: TRBD2
CDR3: CASSPRGRTRNEQFF
DNA: TGTGCCAGCAGCCCGCGCGGGAGGACAAGGAATGAGCAGTTCTTC

V: TRBV28
J: TRBJ1-1
size: few
D: -
CDR3: CASSLGANGNTEAFF
DNA: TGTGCCAGCAGTTTAGGGGCAAATGGGAACACTGAAGCTTTCTTT

V: TRBV7-2
J: TRBJ2-3
size: few
D: TRBD1
CDR3: CASSYRQGGTQYF
DNA: TGTGCCAGCAGCTATAGACAGGGGGGTACGCAGTATTTT

V: TRBV19
J: TRBJ2-3
size: many
D: -
CDR3: CASSATSTDTQYF
DNA: TGTGCCAGTAGTGCGACTAGCACAGATACGCAGTATTTT

V: TRBV5-6
J: TRBJ2-7
size: -
D: -
CDR3: CASTDSLTYEQYF
DNA: TGTGCCAGTACGGACAGTTTGACCTACGAGCAGTACTTC

V: TRBV7-3
J: TRBJ1-1
size: -
D: -
CDR3: CASSLYFGNTEAFF
DNA: TGTGCCAGCAGCTTATATTTTGGGAACACTGAAGCTTTCTTT

V: TRBV2
J: TRBJ1-2
size: many
D: -
CDR3: CASSRQNYGYTF
DNA: TGTGCCAGCAGTCGACAGAACTATGGCTACACCTTC

V: TRBV7-8
J: TRBJ1-1
size: many
D: -
CDR3: CASSRRFGAEAFF
DNA: TGTGCCAGCAGCCGGCGGTTTGGGGCTGAAGCTTTCTTT

V: TRBV28
J: TRBJ1-1
size: -
D: -
CDR3: CASSFVQGIMNTEAFF
DNA: TGTGCCAGCAGTTTCGTCCAGGGTATCATGAACACTGAAGCTTTCTTT

V: TRBV6-5
J: TRBJ2-7
size: -
D: -
CDR3: CASSYPVGTSYEQYF
DNA: TGTGCCAGCAGTTATCCCGTTGGGACTTCCTACGAGCAGTACTTC

V: TRBV12-3/TRBV12-4
J: TRBJ2-5
size: -
D: TRBD2
CDR3: CASSPAGVLRETHYF
DNA: TGTGCCAGCAGTCCAGCGGGAGTGCTTCGAGAGACCCATTACTTC

V: TRBV6-1
J: TRBJ2-3
size: -
D: TRBD2
CDR3: CASSGLAGGPSSTDTQYF
DNA: TGTGCCAGCAGTGGACTAGCGGGAGGACCATCTAGCACAGATACGCAGTATTTT

V: TRBV14
J: TRBJ2-2
size: -
D: -
CDR3: CASSYVVTGELFF
DNA: TGTGCCAGCAGCTATGTGGTCACCGGGGAGCTGTTTTTT

V: TRBV30
J: TRBJ1-6
size: -
D: TRBD1
CDR3: CAWSKPTGINSPLHF
DNA: TGTGCCTGGAGTAAACCGACAGGGATTAATTCACCCCTCCACTTT

V: TRBV18
J: TRBJ1-2
size: few
D: TRBD1
CDR3: CASSRGQGDIYGYTF
DNA: TGTGCCAGCTCCCGAGGACAGGGTGATATCTATGGCTACACCTTC

V: TRBV7-8
J: TRBJ2-1
size: -
D: -
CDR3: CASILDGREYNEQFF
DNA: TGTGCCAGCATCTTAGATGGTAGAGAGTACAATGAGCAGTTCTTC

V: TRBV11-1
J: TRBJ2-2
size: -
D: -
CDR3: CASSRVTGRSNTGELFF
DNA: TGTGCCAGCAGTCGTGTAACGGGGCGCTCGAACACCGGGGAGCTGTTTTTT

V: TRBV28
J: TRBJ1-5
size: many
D: -
CDR3: CASSKTALSNQPQHF
DNA: TGTGCCAGCAGTAAGACAGCCTTAAGCAATCAGCCCCAGCATTTT

V: TRBV29-1
J: TRBJ2-1
size: -
D: -
CDR3: CSVASGCGKRNEQFF
DNA: TGCAGCGTTGCATCAGGTTGTGGGAAGAGGAATGAGCAGTTCTTC

V: TRBV19
J: TRBJ1-5
size: -
D: TRBD1
CDR3: CASKLAWTGYQPQHF
DNA: TGTGCCAGTAAACTCGCCTGGACAGGGTATCAGCCCCAGCATTTT

V: TRBV7-9
J: TRBJ1-1
size: -
D: -
CDR3: CASSQGRDSMDTEAFF
DNA: TGTGCCAGCAGCCAAGGGAGGGATAGCATGGACACTGAAGCTTTCTTT

V: TRBV7-2
J: TRBJ1-1
size: many
D: -
CDR3: CASSFRRDTEAFF
DNA: TGTGCCAGCAGCTTCCGTCGCGACACTGAAGCTTTCTTT

V: TRBV7-9
J: TRBJ2-5
size: -
D: TRBD2
CDR3: CASRPSGSELRETQYF
DNA: TGTGCCAGCAGACCCAGCGGGAGTGAATTACGGGAGACCCAGTACTTC

V: TRBV12-3/TRBV12-4
J: TRBJ1-3
size: many
D: -
CDR3: CASSLTGSGNTIYF
DNA: TGTGCCAGCAGCTTAACAGGGTCTGGAAACACCATATATTTT

V: TRBV5-1
J: TRBJ2-3
size: -
D: -
CDR3: CASSPLARTDTQYF
DNA: TGCGCCAGCAGCCCCCTAGCTCGCACAGATACGCAGTATTTT

V: TRBV4-2
J: TRBJ1-2
size: -
D: -
CDR3: CASSHRGQPIYGYTF
DNA: TGTGCCAGCAGCCATCGAGGACAGCCGATCTATGGCTACACCTTC

V: TRBV28
J: TRBJ2-5
size: few
D: -
CDR3: CASRPWTAQETQYF
DNA: TGTGCCAGCAGACCCTGGACAGCCCAAGAGACCCAGTACTTC

V: TRBV28
J: TRBJ1-1
size: -
D: -
CDR3: CASSPLDRRSNTEAFF
DNA: TGTGCCAGCAGCCCCTTGGATAGGCGGTCAAACACTGAAGCTTTCTTT

V: TRBV6-6
J: TRBJ2-4
size: -
D: -
CDR3: CASSDYRGAKNIQYF
DNA: TGTGCCAGCAGCGATTATCGAGGCGCCAAAAACATTCAGTACTTC

V: TRBV7-6
J: TRBJ1-1
size: many
D: TRBD1
CDR3: CASSLTGVGTEAFF
DNA: TGTGCCAGCAGCTTGACAGGGGTCGGCACTGAAGCTTTCTTT

V: TRBV28
J: TRBJ2-1
size: many
D: TRBD2
CDR3: CASSQTSGRANEQFF
DNA: TGTGCCAGCAGCCAAACTAGCGGGAGAGCCAATGAGCAGTTCTTC

V: TRBV28
J: TRBJ2-7
size: -
D: -
CDR3: CASSPPDRHYEQYF
DNA: TGTGCCAGCAGTCCCCCGGACAGACACTACGAGCAGTACTTC

V: TRBV5-1
J: TRBJ1-6
size: -
D: TRBD1
CDR3: CASSSRPGGSYNSPLHF
DNA: TGCGCCAGCAGCTCTAGACCAGGGGGGTCCTATAATTCACCCCTCCACTTT

V: TRBV13
J: TRBJ2-1
size: -
D: -
CDR3: CASSLDSEYVLRYEQFF
DNA: TGTGCCAGCAGCTTGGACAGCGAGTACGTATTGCGGTATGAGCAGTTCTTC

V: TRBV7-6
J: TRBJ1-4
size: many
D: -
CDR3: CASSSATGWGEKLFF
DNA: TGTGCCAGCAGCTCCGCGACAGGCTGGGGTGAAAAACTGTTTTTT

V: TRBV19
J: TRBJ2-1
size: -
D: -
CDR3: CASSLMTPGRPFF
DNA: TGTGCCAGTAGTTTGATGACACCCGGGCGCCCGTTCTTC

V: TRBV5-4
J: TRBJ1-6
size: -
D: -
CDR3: CASSLASQRTNSPLHF
DNA: TGTGCCAGCAGCCTGGCCTCCCAGCGAACTAATTCACCCCTCCACTTT

V: TRBV6-2/TRBV6-3
J: TRBJ2-1
size: -
D: TRBD2
CDR3: CASSYPSLAGGYNEQFF
DNA: TGTGCCAGCAGTTACCCTTCCCTAGCGGGAGGTTACAATGAGCAGTTCTTC

V: TRBV6-2/TRBV6-3
J: TRBJ2-5
size: -
D: -
CDR3: CASSYSMLYPETQYF
DNA: TGTGCCAGCAGTTACTCTATGCTCTATCCGGAGACCCAGTACTTC

V: TRBV7-8
J: TRBJ2-5
size: few
D: -
CDR3: CASSLARRDPETQYF
DNA: TGTGCCAGCAGCTTAGCGCGCCGGGATCCCGAGACCCAGTACTTC

V: TRBV7-6
J: TRBJ2-1
size: -
D: -
CDR3: CASSPGTAVYNEQFF
DNA: TGTGCCAGCAGCCCCGGGACCGCGGTCTACAATGAGCAGTTCTTC

V: TRBV12-3/TRBV12-4
J: TRBJ2-2
size: few
D: -
CDR3: CASSFGRTVSGELFF
DNA: TGTGCCAGCAGTTTCGGACGAACCGTCTCCGGGGAGCTGTTTTTT

V: TRBV19
J: TRBJ1-1
size: -
D: TRBD1
CDR3: CASSPSMRDREAFF
DNA: TGTGCCAGTAGCCCAAGCATGAGGGACAGGGAAGCTTTCTTT

V: TRBV20-1
J: TRBJ2-1
size: -
D: -
CDR3: CSAGGLPTYNEQFF
DNA: TGCAGTGCTGGAGGACTACCGACCTACAATGAGCAGTTCTTC

V: TRBV5-6
J: TRBJ1-5
size: once
D: TRBD1
CDR3: CASSRAGTVLSGNQPQHF
DNA: TGTGCCAGCAGCCGGGCTGGGACAGTCCTTTCGGGGAATCAGCCCCAGCATTTT

V: TRBV20-1
J: TRBJ2-3
size: -
D: -
CDR3: CSARDRKRATGWGDTQYF
DNA: TGCAGTGCTAGAGATAGGAAGCGGGCAACCGGGTGGGGGGATACGCAGTATTTT

V: TRBV12-3/TRBV12-4
J: TRBJ1-1
size: -
D: -
CDR3: CASSPTRVDSEGTEAFF
DNA: TGTGCCAGCAGTCCGACGCGGGTAGACTCCGAGGGGACTGAAGCTTTCTTT

V: TRBV6-6
J: TRBJ2-5
size: -
D: -
CDR3: CASSYSTQKNQETQYF
DNA: TGTGCCAGCAGTTACTCGACACAGAAAAACCAAGAGACCCAGTACTTC

V: TRBV28
J: TRBJ1-4
size: few
D: -
CDR3: CASRIRGLKELFF
DNA: TGTGCCAGCAGGATCAGAGGCCTGAAGGAACTGTTTTTT

V: TRBV20-1
J: TRBJ2-3
size: -
D: -
CDR3: CSARDPGTHTDTQYF
DNA: TGCAGTGCTAGAGATCCAGGGACACACACAGATACGCAGTATTTT

V: TRBV27
J: TRBJ2-1
size: -
D: -
CDR3: CASSPHTGKTYNEQFF
DNA: TGTGCCAGCAGCCCCCATACAGGGAAAACCTACAATGAGCAGTTCTTC

V: TRBV7-6
J: TRBJ2-1
size: -
D: TRBD2
CDR3: CASSLTWKVAGDNEQFF
DNA: TGTGCCAGCAGCTTAACTTGGAAAGTAGCGGGGGACAATGAGCAGTTCTTC